The clone carrying this T cell receptor beta chain was detected only a few times. 13 Jbeta primers and 60 Vbeta primers were used for the PCR. The table came from immunoSEQ multiplex PCR; TCRdb's copy has only in-frame clones and leaves some out. The table has 150,000 to 200,000 clones, more than 60% seen once. The sample originates from a study of cytomegalovirus exposure and HLA in healthy donors. Across the whole study: An early release of data contained 75 million to 100 million unique TCRs, which came from HLA-typed donors.

The receptor was isolated from a man aged 30-40 years in good health and CMV-seropositive. The sample comprised PBMCs.

The CDR3 DNA reads as TGTGCCAGTTCTACAGGGGCCGTCTATCAGCCCCAGCATTTT. It specifies CASSTGAVYQPQHF. The chain carries TRBV19 and TRBJ1-5; 7 bases map to TRBD1. The CDR3 spans 14 residues. V dropped 8 bases and J dropped 5; count of bases not matched to a gene: 9. Germline lookup yields CDR1 LNHDA and CDR2 SQIVND (reference sequence).